This T cell receptor (beta chain) was captured by sequencing in a study of molecular identifiers for immune sequencing clone quantification. Only a few counts were recorded for this clonotype. Previously described methods and listed TCR primers were employed for the bulk TCR libraries. TCRdb independently ran MiXCR on the PCR reads; one entry per CDR3 protein. Of nearly 650,000 distinct CDR3 sequences in the sample, about 25% are singletons; the top ten hold about 0.84%. Trimming removed 2 bases from V and 3 bases from J; junction bases left unmatched: 8. This CDR3 is 16 amino acids long. From germline, CDR1 is SGHDN and CDR2 FVKESK.

The receptor was isolated from a human donor in good health. Some libraries in this study had Jurkat cell RNA spiked in. The specimen was naive CD8+ T cells from blood, with Jurkat cell RNA spiked in. Subset in this sample: FACS-sorted CD8+CD4-CCR7+CD45RA+ naive T cells. The chain joins TRBV14 to TRBJ2-3; 7 nucleotides line up with TRBD2. Here the CDR3 DNA reads TGTGCCAGCAGCCAAAGGCGGGAGAGGGTGACAGATACGCAGTATTTT. Its translation is CASSQRRERVTDTQYF.